The present TCR beta chain was sequenced within a study of CXCR3-negative and CXCR3-positive naive CD8 T cells. Whole-study findings and limits: More hydrophobic TRB CDR3s occurred in CXCR3-positive than in CXCR3-negative naive cells. Similar TRBV-TRBJ usage was seen in naive cells (both CXCR3-negative and CXCR3-positive), but memory cells differed.

This CDR3 is built from 13 residues. Germline V lookup: CDR1 LGHNA, CDR2 YNFKEQ. A CD45RO-CCR7+CD27+CD95- phenotype identified naive CD8+ T cells. Of note for this clonotype: The target antigen is unknown.

The TRB cDNA libraries were prepared by 5' RACE with UMI labels. No DNA is given; TCRdb re-called the 5' RACE reads and lists each CDR3 protein once. The listing records some 45,000 distinct CDR3 sequences. This TCR was sampled from a human donor in good health. Some clones in this sample may be carry-over from other donors' samples. This chain joins TRBV4-2 and TRBJ2-3. Sequencing was done on a sample of naive CXCR3- CD8+ T cells from blood. Subset in this sample: CD45RO-CCR7+CD27+CD95- naive CD8+ T cells lacking CXCR3 (TNR3-). CDR3 sequence: CASSQEFRDTQYF.